This T cell receptor beta chain was sequenced during a study of T-cell reconstitution after alpha-beta-depleted transplantation in children. This clonotype has at least ten counts. The CDR3 extends over 14 amino acids. Per the germline V gene, CDR1 is DFQATT and CDR2 is SNEGSKA (reference sequence). V trimming: 4 bases; J trimming: 3 bases; junction bases outside the gene matches: 5. Unique molecular identifiers were used in preparing the TCRbeta library. TCRdb reprocessed the PCR reads via MiXCR and lists one record per CDR3 protein. The sample lists roughly 220,000 distinct CDR3 sequences, approximately 12% occurring once.

The receptor was derived from a human donor who donated a stem cell graft to a child with acute lymphoblastic leukemia. The chain recombines TRBV20-1 with TRBJ1-5; 8 bases fit TRBD1. Sequences were derived from PBMCs from the stem cell graft donor, sampled from the stem cell graft. DNA for the CDR3: TGCAGTGCTATGAGGACAGGGAACAATCAGCCCCAGCATTTT. It encodes CSAMRTGNNQPQHF.